Listed here is a single T cell receptor beta chain. Its antigen is not identified. These data are taken from a study of T cell clonotyping in hematopoietic cell transplantation. Libraries were prepared by immunoSEQ multiplex PCR; TCRdb keeps only in-frame clonotypes and omits some of them. The data contain about 41,000 clones, around 96% of them singletons. Findings of the study overall: Cells were unsorted, so CD4 and CD8 contributions were not separated. Graft donor and pretransplant recipient Inverse Simpson Index values predicted broader posttransplant TCR diversity. Recipient TCR diversity dropped after transplant; expanded clonotypes rose from day 30 to 180.

The receptor comes from a man younger than 40 in good health. Some clones in this sample may be carry-over from other donors' samples. Sequences were obtained from peripheral blood mononuclear cells.

The CDR3 spells CASTNGGPTVHF. CDR3 DNA: TGTGCCAGCACCAACGGGGGTCCCACCGTCCATTTT. This chain links TRBV6-5 with TRBJ1-5, with TRBD1 as a possible D gene (5 bases). V was trimmed by 7 bases and J by 16 bases, leaving 20 bases between them. This CDR3 is built from 12 residues. Germline CDR1 is MNHEY and CDR2 is SVGAGI.